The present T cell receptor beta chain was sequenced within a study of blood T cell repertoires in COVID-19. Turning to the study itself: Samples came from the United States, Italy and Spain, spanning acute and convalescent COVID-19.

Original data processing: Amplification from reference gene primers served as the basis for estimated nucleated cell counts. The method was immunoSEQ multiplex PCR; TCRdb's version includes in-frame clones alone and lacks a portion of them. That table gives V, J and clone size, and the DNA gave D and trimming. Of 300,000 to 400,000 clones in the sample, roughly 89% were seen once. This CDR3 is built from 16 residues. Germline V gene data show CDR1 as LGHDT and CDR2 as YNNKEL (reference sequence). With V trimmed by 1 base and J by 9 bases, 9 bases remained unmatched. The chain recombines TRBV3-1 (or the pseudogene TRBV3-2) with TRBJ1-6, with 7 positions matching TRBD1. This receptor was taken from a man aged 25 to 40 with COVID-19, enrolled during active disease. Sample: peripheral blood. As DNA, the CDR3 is TGTGCCAGCAGCCAAGGGCGGACAGGTAGAGGTTCACCCCTCCACTTT. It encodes CASSQGRTGRGSPLHF.